Described below is a single T cell receptor beta chain sequence and its context. The specificity of this receptor is unknown. The sample holds no much larger clone one base away, and base qualities are not on file. The data were taken from a study of early T cells in non-severe SARS-CoV-2 infection (TCRdb year 2021). General notes on the study: Because TCR sequencing was done on bulk RNA from unsorted whole blood, the alpha and beta chains could not be paired. What the authors observed across the whole study: VDJdb matching was skewed toward anti-spike CD8 responses and likely underestimated virus-specific expansions by missing private and CD4 specificities.

Library creation used 5' RACE. The reads were generated on a NextSeq 500. In the TCR library protocol, unique molecular identifiers were attached to individual cDNA molecules to correct for PCR bias and sequencing error. Both TCR alpha and beta chains were sequenced, and tight co-correlation was observed between alpha and beta sequence abundances in each sample. The original methods were these. Decombinator V4 was used to perform V gene, J gene and CDR3 annotation of TCR sequences. TCRs were defined as expanded if a significant change between any two time points was detected under a Poisson model with p below 0.0001. Abundances of TCRs were expressed as counts per million after normalisation to the total number of TCRs sequenced in each sample. TRAV1-2 paired with TRAJ12, TRAJ20 or TRAJ33 defined MAIT TCRs, while TRAV10 paired with TRAJ18 defined iNKT TCRs. VDJdb, accessed 1 November 2021, was searched for CMV, EBV and SARS-CoV-2 annotated TCRs, with TCRs annotated for multiple antigens excluded. Clones were called with MiXCR by TCRdb after fastp trimmed the public reads at Q25, and only in-frame beta chains were retained. A single entry per CDR3 protein holds the most common genes and DNA from its merged rows. TCRdb, rather than the study authors, made the V and J calls. For this sample the table gives tens of thousands of distinct CDR3 sequences, of which 12% to 15% were detected only once. The biggest ten clones account for 5% to 7% of the sample.

The study was a case-control design nested within a healthcare worker cohort in London, UK, with weekly nasopharyngeal swab PCR tests and blood sampling. Healthcare workers were recruited between 23 and 31 March 2020, during the week of the UK lockdown, and were followed weekly for up to about 15 weeks. Counted from cysteine to phenylalanine, this CDR3 has 14 amino acids. Only the CDR3 region is kept as DNA, spanning 42 bases read in frame from base 1. Taken from the germline V gene, the CDR1 and CDR2 loops are SGHTA and FQGNSA. Cut back by 0 bases and 6 bases, the V and J ends lie 11 bases apart. The sequence was collected from an adult who was a healthcare worker with PCR-confirmed SARS-CoV-2 infection or an uninfected control (not recorded which). The specimen sequenced was whole blood. The chain employs TRBV7-2 and TRBJ1-1; tentative D gene TRBD1, with 5 bases matching. The DNA is as follows: TGTGCCAGCAGCTTAGCCAGGGTAGGGGCTGAAGCTTTCTTT. Its translation reads: CASSLARVGAEAFF.